This T cell receptor beta chain was retrieved from a study of identifying expanded T cells in peripheral blood. Findings and limits, study-wide: Technical replicates showed 0.9 to 1.5 changed clones; approximately 2 weeks approximately 16; four weeks 19. Roughly two-week clone count variance significantly increased as total template count grew.

Collection occurred without any documented infections or immune events in donors. Generated by immunoSEQ multiplex PCR, the TCRdb table keeps only in-frame clones and is missing some. This table holds more than 65,000 clones, roughly 90% found once. This clone was detected once. Its antigen is not identified. The CDR3 covers 16 residues. V lost 0 bases and J 1 base, leaving 12 bases between the germline ends. CDR1 and CDR2 (germline): LNHNV, YYDKDF (reference sequence). This chain joins TRBV15 and TRBJ1-2, with D unresolved. The receptor was derived from a person aged 18 to 75 in good health. Sequenced input: blood. The CDR3 DNA reads TGTGCCACCAGCAGAGATGGTAGCTTTCTTAACTATGGCTACACCTTC. Translated: CATSRDGSFLNYGYTF.